This T cell receptor (beta chain) derives from a study of blood T cells in healthy people across ages. The use of a sample-barcoded 5' primer and a J-beta primer mix characterized a second PCR of roughly 7 to 11 cycles. Using its own MiXCR run on the 5' RACE reads, TCRdb lists one record per CDR3 protein. The sample includes approximately 780,000 distinct CDR3 sequences, roughly 25% seen only once; the top ten take around 2.9%. Trimming took 1 base from V and 0 from J, leaving 7 bases between them. Germline V CDR1 and CDR2: SGHKS, YYEKEE (reference sequence). The CDR3 has 14 residues. The data also belong to a second study, concerning T cells of mothers and their children.

The sequenced material came from blood. The V gene is TRBV5-5, the J gene TRBJ2-5; D is ambiguous. The receptor's source is a boy between 5 and 17 years old in good health. CDR3 coding DNA: TGTGCCAGCAGCTTGCCCCCGTACCAAGAGACCCAGTACTTC. It translates to CASSLPPYQETQYF.